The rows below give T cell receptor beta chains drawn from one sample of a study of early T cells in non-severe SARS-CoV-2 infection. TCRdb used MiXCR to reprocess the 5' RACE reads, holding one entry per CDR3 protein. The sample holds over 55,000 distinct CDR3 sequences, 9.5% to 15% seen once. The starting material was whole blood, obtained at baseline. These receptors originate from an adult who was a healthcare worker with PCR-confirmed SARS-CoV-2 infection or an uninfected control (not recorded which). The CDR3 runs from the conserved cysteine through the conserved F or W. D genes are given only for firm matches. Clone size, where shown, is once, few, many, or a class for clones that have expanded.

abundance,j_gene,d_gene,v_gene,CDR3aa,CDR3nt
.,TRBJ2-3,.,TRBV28,CASSGAQDTQYF,TGTGCCAGCTCAGGGGCTCAAGATACGCAGTATTTT
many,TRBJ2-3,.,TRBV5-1,CASSFGPSTDTQYF,TGCGCCAGCAGCTTCGGTCCTAGCACAGATACGCAGTATTTT
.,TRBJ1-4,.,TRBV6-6,CASSLIGDEKLFF,TGTGCCAGCAGCCTAATAGGGGATGAAAAACTGTTTTTT
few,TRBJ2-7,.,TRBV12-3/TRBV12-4,CASSLFIGSYEQYF,TGTGCCAGCAGTTTATTTATTGGGTCCTACGAGCAGTACTTC
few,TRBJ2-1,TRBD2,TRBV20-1,CSALLAGGPGYEQFF,TGCAGTGCGCTTCTAGCGGGGGGGCCGGGATATGAGCAGTTCTTC
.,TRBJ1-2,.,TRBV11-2,CASSLVRLYGYTF,TGTGCCAGCAGCTTAGTTCGATTGTATGGCTACACCTTC
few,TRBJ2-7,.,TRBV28,CASSINYEQYF,TGTGCCAGCAGTATTAACTACGAGCAGTACTTC
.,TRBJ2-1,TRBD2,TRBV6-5,CASSYSTRTSGGGNEQFF,TGTGCCAGCAGTTACTCAACCCGGACTAGCGGGGGGGGCAATGAGCAGTTCTTC
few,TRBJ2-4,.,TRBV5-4,CASSATGTAKNIQYF,TGTGCCAGCAGCGCGACCGGGACGGCTAAAAACATTCAGTACTTC
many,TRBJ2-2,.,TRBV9,CASSDTGELFF,TGTGCCAGCAGCGACACCGGGGAGCTGTTTTTT
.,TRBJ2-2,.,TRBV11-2,CASSIGRRNTGELFF,TGTGCCAGCAGCATAGGACGGAGGAACACCGGGGAGCTGTTTTTT
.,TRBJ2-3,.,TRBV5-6,CASRLTGITDTQYF,TGTGCCAGCAGACTCACGGGGATCACAGATACGCAGTATTTT
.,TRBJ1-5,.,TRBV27,CASSPGAVTNQPQHF,TGTGCCAGCAGCCCTGGGGCGGTGACCAATCAGCCCCAGCATTTT